The 8 T cell receptor beta chains in this list originate from one sample, sequenced in a study of cytomegalovirus exposure and HLA in healthy donors. Use of 60 Vbeta and 13 Jbeta primers characterized the PCR. The data were produced by immunoSEQ multiplex PCR, yet TCRdb's version contains in-frame clones alone and is incomplete. In the table there are over 80,000 clones, around 73% of which are singletons. The sample taken for sequencing was PBMCs. All receptors derive from a woman between 40 and 50 years old in good health and CMV-seronegative.

The chain links TRBV28 to TRBJ2-4; 10 positions agree with TRBD2. Trimming removed 4 bases from V and 0 bases from J; junction bases left unmatched: 3. The CDR3 is 16 residues long. The germline V gene encodes CDR1 MDHEN and CDR2 SYDVKM. The CDR3 region has the DNA TGTGCCAGCAGTTCGACTAGCGGGTTAGCCAAAAACATTCAGTACTTC. It yields the protein CASSSTSGLAKNIQYF.

The CDR3 loop reads CASSYAGVGTEAFF. The CDR3 DNA follows: TGTGCCAGCAGTTACGCAGGGGTTGGGACTGAAGCTTTCTTT. The chain employs TRBV28 and TRBJ1-1; tentatively, D is TRBD1 (6 bases). Between the trimmed V and J ends, which lost 4 bases and 5 bases, there was a span of 14 bases. The CDR3 sequence is 14 residues long. From germline, CDR1 is MDHEN and CDR2 SYDVKM.

This clone was picked up a small number of times. This chain joins TRBV30 and TRBJ1-6, with D maybe TRBD1 (5 bases). V was pared by 6 bases and J by 7 bases, with 10 bases between. This CDR3 region has 12 residues. CDR1 and CDR2 from the germline V gene are GTSNPN and SVGIG (reference sequence). The CDR3 coding sequence is TGTGCCTGCACAGGCCCAAATTCACCCCTCCACTTT. Residues: CACTGPNSPLHF.

J is TRBJ2-5 and V is TRBV7-2, with TRBD1 matching 7 bases. This CDR3 comprises 17 residues. Germline CDR1 SGHTA, CDR2 FQGNSA. J was trimmed by 4 bases and V by 2 bases; bases with no gene match: 13. The CDR3 protein is CASSLRGKAGGIETQYF. The CDR3 region has the DNA TGTGCCAGCAGCTTAAGGGGGAAGGCAGGGGGTATAGAGACCCAGTACTTC.

The V call is TRBV9, the J call TRBJ1-2; TRBD1 aligns across 9 bases. V gave up 5 bases and J gave up 4 bases; unmatched junction bases: 6. The CDR3 has 14 residues. Germline-derived CDR1 and CDR2 are SGDLS and YYNGEE. Written as DNA, the CDR3 is TGTGCCAGCAGTGGACCGGGACAGGGCTATGGCTACACCTTC. Encoded protein: CASSGPGQGYGYTF. Looking up the rest from reference TRBV9 and TRBJ1-2 gives the full variable domain: DSGVTQTPKHLITATGQRVTLRCSPRSGDLSVYWYQQSLDQGLQFLIQYYNGEERAKGNILERFSAQQFPDLHSELNLSSLELGDSALYFCASSGPGQGYGYTFGSGTRLTVV.

The J gene is TRBJ1-2, the V gene TRBV19; no clear D. CDR1 is LNHDA and CDR2 is SQIVND in the germline V gene (reference sequence). The CDR3 sequence is 11 residues long. Trimming removed 1 base from V and 8 bases from J, with 5 bases in between. The CDR3 sequence is CASSIAGGYTF. CDR3 bases: TGTGCCAGTAGTATAGCTGGCGGCTACACCTTC. The full variable domain, its missing parts supplied by reference TRBV19 and TRBJ1-2, is DGGITQSPKYLFRKEGQNVTLSCEQNLNHDAMYWYRQDPGQGLRLIYYSQIVNDFQKGDIAEGYSVSREKKESFPLTVTSAQKNPTAFYLCASSIAGGYTFGSGTRLTVV.

In this sample, this clone turned up many times. This chain joins TRBV6-6 and TRBJ1-3; perhaps TRBD1 as D (6 bases). The CDR3 is 16 amino acids. V was shortened by 0 bases and J by 2 bases, with 11 bases between the two germline ends. CDR1 and CDR2 from the germline V gene are MNHNY and SVGAGI (reference sequence). In DNA form, the CDR3 reads TGTGCCAGCAGTTACTCACAGGACAGAGCTGGAAACACCATATATTTT. Its translation is CASSYSQDRAGNTIYF.

This clone has just a few counts. This rearrangement joins TRBV6-1 to TRBJ2-7, with D tentatively TRBD2 (7 bases). In germline, CDR1 is MNHNS, CDR2 SASEGT. This CDR3 is built from 14 residues. Deletions cut 2 bases from V and 4 bases from J, with 12 bases between. The CDR3: CASSELGGQYEQYF. The CDR3, as DNA: TGTGCCAGCAGTGAATTGGGGGGGCAGTACGAGCAGTACTTC.